These T cell receptor beta chains were read from a single sample in a study of blood T cell repertoires in COVID-19. Repertoires were generated with immunoSEQ multiplex PCR, while TCRdb's copy carries only in-frame clones and drops some. This sample has around 140,000 clones, with 77% found just once. Sequencing was carried out using peripheral blood. The receptor set was obtained from a woman aged 50 to 60 with active or convalescent COVID-19. Each CDR3 is given with its conserved first and last residue. The D gene is left open where the match is weak. A row's size may be missing; if present it is once, few, many or a size class.

d_call	v_call	clone_size	j_call	cdr3_nt	cdr3_aa
TRBD1	TRBV27	.	TRBJ1-4	TGTGCCAGCAGTTTAGATAGGGGGCGCACTGAAAAACTGTTTTTT	CASSLDRGRTEKLFF
TRBD1	TRBV5-1	.	TRBJ1-2	TGCGCCAGCAGCTTGGAGGGGGCCGGCTATGGCTACACCTTC	CASSLEGAGYGYTF
TRBD2	TRBV9	.	TRBJ2-1	TGTGCCAGCAGCGTGCACTCCGGGACTAGCGGGAGTTATGAGCAGTTCTTC	CASSVHSGTSGSYEQFF
.	TRBV30	.	TRBJ2-1	TGTGCCTGGAGTGTAACAGGGTTCTACAATGAGCAGTTCTTC	CAWSVTGFYNEQFF
.	TRBV29-1	.	TRBJ1-1	TGCAGCGTTTATGCAGGGGCTTTGAACACTGAAGCTTTCTTT	CSVYAGALNTEAFF
TRBD2	TRBV6-2/TRBV6-3	few	TRBJ2-3	TGTGCCAGCAGTGATAGCGGGGGGGCCTTAGATACGCAGTATTTT	CASSDSGGALDTQYF
.	TRBV7-2	.	TRBJ1-1	TGTGCCAGCAGCACGCAGATGAACACTGAAGCTTTCTTT	CASSTQMNTEAFF
TRBD1	TRBV11-2	few	TRBJ1-2	TGTGCCAGCAGCTCCCCGAGATCAGGACAGGGGGCGTCCCACTATGGCTACACCTTC	CASSSPRSGQGASHYGYTF
TRBD2	TRBV7-7	once	TRBJ2-5	TGTGCTAGCAGTCCGCACGGGGAGGGAGAGACCCAGTACTTC	CASSPHGEGETQYF
.	TRBV5-8	.	TRBJ1-6	TGTGCCAGCAGCCCGGGACACCATAATTCACCCCTCCACTTT	CASSPGHHNSPLHF
TRBD2	TRBV6-5	.	TRBJ2-7	TGTGCCAGCAGCTCACTAGCGGGGGGGCCTGACGAGCAGTACTTC	CASSSLAGGPDEQYF
TRBD1	TRBV30	.	TRBJ1-1	TGTGCCTGGAGACCGCCTACAGGGGTGGACACTGAAGCTTTCTTT	CAWRPPTGVDTEAFF
.	TRBV10-1	.	TRBJ1-6	TGCGCCAGCAGTCACATCTTTCAAACGAACAGAAGGTCCTATAATTCACCCCTCCACTTT	CASSHIFQTNRRSYNSPLHF
.	TRBV28	.	TRBJ1-1	TGTGCCAGCATTCCCGCCGACTCCAGGGGGAACACTGAAGCTTTCTTT	CASIPADSRGNTEAFF
TRBD1	TRBV3-1/TRBV3-2	.	TRBJ1-2	TGTGCCAGCAGCCTGGGACAGTTAAACTATGGCTACACCTTC	CASSLGQLNYGYTF
.	TRBV19	.	TRBJ2-5	TGTGCCAGCCGTGGGGGGGCGCGGGAGACCCAGTACTTC	CASRGGARETQYF
TRBD2	TRBV4-3	.	TRBJ2-4	TGCGCCAGCAGCCAAGATCGCCGGGGCCTCGGGGGGGTTCAGTACTTC	CASSQDRRGLGGVQYF
.	TRBV2	.	TRBJ2-7	TGTGCCAGCAGTGAAGGGGGCGTCGGCTCCTACGAGCAGTACTTC	CASSEGGVGSYEQYF
TRBD1	TRBV19	few	TRBJ1-5	TGTGCCAGTAGTACCTGGACAGGGAATCAGCCCCAGCATTTT	CASSTWTGNQPQHF
.	TRBV24-1	.	TRBJ2-7	TGTGCCACCACGCTCGAGAGCTACGAGCAGTACTTC	CATTLESYEQYF
.	TRBV7-2	.	TRBJ2-3	TGTGCCAGCAGCCTCGGGACATCCAAATATACGCAGTATTTT	CASSLGTSKYTQYF
TRBD1	TRBV7-9	few	TRBJ1-1	TGTGCCAGCAGCATACTGGGAATGACAGGGGTCATGAACACTGAAGCTTTCTTT	CASSILGMTGVMNTEAFF
.	TRBV7-2	.	TRBJ2-3	TGTGCCAGCAGCCCGTACACAGATACGCAGTATTTT	CASSPYTDTQYF
TRBD2	TRBV6-2/TRBV6-3	.	TRBJ2-1	TGTGCCAGCAGTCGAGCTAGCGGGGGGGCCAATGAGCAGTTCTTC	CASSRASGGANEQFF
.	TRBV21-1	.	TRBJ1-1	TGTGCCAGCAGCAACAGGGGCCGGAACACTGAAGCTTTCTTT	CASSNRGRNTEAFF
.	TRBV11-2	.	TRBJ2-1	TGTGCCAGCAGCCCCTTACGGGGGGCTCGGGATGAGCAGTTCTTC	CASSPLRGARDEQFF
TRBD1	TRBV28	.	TRBJ1-1	TGTGCCAGCAGTTTGGGGACAGCCCAGTTACTGAGAGCTTTCTTT	CASSLGTAQLLRAFF
TRBD1	TRBV27	.	TRBJ1-2	TGTGCCAGCAGTTCGCCTCCGGGACAGGGAGGGGATGGCTACACCTTC	CASSSPPGQGGDGYTF
TRBD2	TRBV6-6	.	TRBJ2-5	TGTGCCAGCACCTGGGGCCGGGGGACTAGGAAAGAGACCCAGTACTTC	CASTWGRGTRKETQYF
.	TRBV7-9	.	TRBJ1-2	TGTGCCAGCAGCTGGGCTGGATCCGACCTCCTTAACTATGGCTACACCTTC	CASSWAGSDLLNYGYTF
.	TRBV29-1	.	TRBJ2-4	TGCAGCGTGAGAGAAAACATTCAGTACTTC	CSVRENIQYF
.	TRBV6-1	.	TRBJ1-5	TGTGCCAGCAGTGATGGGGGGGGCTTTCAGCCCCAGCATTTT	CASSDGGGFQPQHF
.	TRBV18	.	TRBJ1-2	TGTGCCAGCTCACCACCGCTTAGATTCACGCCTGGCTACACCTTC	CASSPPLRFTPGYTF
TRBD1	TRBV5-4	.	TRBJ1-2	TGTGCCAGCAGCGACCCTCAGGGGGCGGCCTATGGCTACACCTTC	CASSDPQGAAYGYTF
.	TRBV5-1	.	TRBJ1-1	TGCGCCAGCAGACAGAACACTGAAGCTTTCTTT	CASRQNTEAFF
.	TRBV2	.	TRBJ1-1	TGTGCCAGCAGCGCCCCCAGGGGGAACACTGAAGCTTTCTTT	CASSAPRGNTEAFF
.	TRBV12-3/TRBV12-4	.	TRBJ1-1	TGTGCCAGCAGTTTCCCCTACACTGAAGCTTTCTTT	CASSFPYTEAFF
TRBD2	TRBV4-2	many	TRBJ2-3	TGTGCCAGCAGCCAAGGTTCGGCTAGCGGGGACACAGATACGCAGTATTTT	CASSQGSASGDTDTQYF
.	TRBV27	.	TRBJ2-7	TGTGCCAGCAGTCCTACTCGCTCTTACGAGCAGTACTTC	CASSPTRSYEQYF
.	TRBV6-5	.	TRBJ1-5	TGTGCCAGCAGTTTGCAGGGGAATCAGCCCCAGCATTTT	CASSLQGNQPQHF
TRBD2	TRBV11-3	many	TRBJ2-1	TGTGCCAGCAGCTTAGCGGGAGGGAGGTCCTACAATGAGCAGTTCTTC	CASSLAGGRSYNEQFF
.	TRBV14	few	TRBJ2-1	TGTGCCAGCAGCCAAGATTCGGGTAATGAGCAGTTCTTC	CASSQDSGNEQFF
TRBD1	TRBV7-9	.	TRBJ1-4	TGTGCCAGCAGATACGGGACAGGGAGCCCAAATGAAAAACTGTTTTTT	CASRYGTGSPNEKLFF
TRBD1	TRBV2	.	TRBJ1-1	TGTGCCAGCAGTTTAGGACAGGGGGGAGGGGGTGAAGCTTTCTTT	CASSLGQGGGGEAFF